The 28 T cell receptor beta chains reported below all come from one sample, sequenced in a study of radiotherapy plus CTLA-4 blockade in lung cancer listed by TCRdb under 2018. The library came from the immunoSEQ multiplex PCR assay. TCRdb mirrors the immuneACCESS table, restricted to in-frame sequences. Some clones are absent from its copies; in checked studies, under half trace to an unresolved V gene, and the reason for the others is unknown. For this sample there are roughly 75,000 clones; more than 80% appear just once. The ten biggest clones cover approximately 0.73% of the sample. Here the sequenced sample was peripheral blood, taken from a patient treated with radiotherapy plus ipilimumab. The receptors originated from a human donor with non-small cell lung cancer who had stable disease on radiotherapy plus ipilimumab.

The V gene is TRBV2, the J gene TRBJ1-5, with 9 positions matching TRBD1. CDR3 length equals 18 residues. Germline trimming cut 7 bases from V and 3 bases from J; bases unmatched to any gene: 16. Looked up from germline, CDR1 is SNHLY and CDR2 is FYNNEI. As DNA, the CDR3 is TGTGCCAGCAAGGACGACAGGGGGTTGGTTCGGTACAATCAGCCCCAGCATTTT. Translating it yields CASKDDRGLVRYNQPQHF.

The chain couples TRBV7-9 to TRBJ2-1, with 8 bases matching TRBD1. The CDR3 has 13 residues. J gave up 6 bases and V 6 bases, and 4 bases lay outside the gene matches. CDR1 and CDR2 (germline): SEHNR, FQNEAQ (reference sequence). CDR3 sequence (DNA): TGTGCCAGCAGAGTCGACAGGGGCAATGAGCAGTTCTTC. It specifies CASRVDRGNEQFF. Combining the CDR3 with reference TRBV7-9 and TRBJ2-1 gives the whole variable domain DTGVSQNPRHKITKRGQNVTFRCDPISEHNRLYWYRQTLGQGPEFLTYFQNEAQLEKSRLLSDRFSAERPKGSFSTLEIQRTEQGDSAMYLCASRVDRGNEQFFGPGTRLTVL.

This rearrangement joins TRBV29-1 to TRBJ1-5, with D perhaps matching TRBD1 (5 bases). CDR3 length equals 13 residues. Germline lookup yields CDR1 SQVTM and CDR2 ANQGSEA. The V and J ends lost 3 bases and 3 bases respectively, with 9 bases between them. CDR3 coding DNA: TGCAGCGTTGAGGGCAGGGCCAATCAGCCCCAGCATTTT. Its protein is CSVEGRANQPQHF.

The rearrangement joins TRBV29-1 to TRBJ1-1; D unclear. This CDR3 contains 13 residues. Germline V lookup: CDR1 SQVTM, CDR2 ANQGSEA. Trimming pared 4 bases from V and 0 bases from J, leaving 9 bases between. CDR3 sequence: CSVATGMNTEAFF. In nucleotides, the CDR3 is TGCAGCGTTGCCACCGGGATGAACACTGAAGCTTTCTTT.

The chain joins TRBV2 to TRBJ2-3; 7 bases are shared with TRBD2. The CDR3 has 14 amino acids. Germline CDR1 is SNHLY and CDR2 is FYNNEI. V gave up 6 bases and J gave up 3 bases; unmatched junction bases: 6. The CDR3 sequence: CASRPGLSTDTQYF. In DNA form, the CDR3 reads TGTGCCAGCAGGCCGGGACTAAGTACAGATACGCAGTATTTT. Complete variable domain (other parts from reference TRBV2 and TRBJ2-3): EPEVTQTPSHQVTQMGQEVILRCVPISNHLYFYWYRQILGQKVEFLVSFYNNEISEKSEIFDDQFSVERPDGSNFTLKIRSTKLEDSAMYFCASRPGLSTDTQYFGPGTRLTVL.

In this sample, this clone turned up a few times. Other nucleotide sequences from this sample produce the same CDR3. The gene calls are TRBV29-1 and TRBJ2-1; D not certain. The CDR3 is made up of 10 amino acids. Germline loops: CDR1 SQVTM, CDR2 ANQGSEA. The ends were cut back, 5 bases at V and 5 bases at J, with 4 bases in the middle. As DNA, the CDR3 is TGCAGCGTTTATAACAATGAGCAGTTCTTC. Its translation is CSVYNNEQFF.

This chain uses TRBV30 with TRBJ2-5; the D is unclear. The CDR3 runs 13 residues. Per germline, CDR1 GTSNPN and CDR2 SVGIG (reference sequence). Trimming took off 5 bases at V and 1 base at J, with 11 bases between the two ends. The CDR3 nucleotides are TGTGCCTGGGCCCTCCCCCCCCAAGAGACCCAGTACTTC. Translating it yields CAWALPPQETQYF. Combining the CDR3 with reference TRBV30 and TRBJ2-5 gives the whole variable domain SQTIHQWPATLVQPVGSPLSLECTVEGTSNPNLYWYRQAAGRGLQLLFYSVGIGQISSEVPQNLSASRPQDRQFILSSKKLLLSDSGFYLCAWALPPQETQYFGPGTRLLVL.

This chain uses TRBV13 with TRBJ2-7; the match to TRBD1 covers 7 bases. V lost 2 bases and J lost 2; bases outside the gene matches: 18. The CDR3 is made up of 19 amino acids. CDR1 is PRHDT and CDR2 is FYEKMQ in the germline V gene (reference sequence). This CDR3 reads CASSLTGTALDFSPYEQYF. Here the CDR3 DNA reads TGTGCCAGCAGCTTAACCGGGACAGCCTTGGATTTTTCACCCTACGAGCAGTACTTC.

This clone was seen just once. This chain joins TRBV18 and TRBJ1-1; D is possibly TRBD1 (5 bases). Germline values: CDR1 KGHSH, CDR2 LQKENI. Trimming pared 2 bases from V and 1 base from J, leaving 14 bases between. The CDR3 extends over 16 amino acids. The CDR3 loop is CASSPYGTGGNTEAFF. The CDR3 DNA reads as TGTGCCAGCTCACCATACGGGACCGGTGGGAACACTGAAGCTTTCTTT.

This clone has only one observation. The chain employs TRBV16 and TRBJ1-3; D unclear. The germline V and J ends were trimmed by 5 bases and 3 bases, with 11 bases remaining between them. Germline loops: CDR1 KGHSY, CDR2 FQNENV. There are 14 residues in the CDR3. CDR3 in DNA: TGTGCCAGCAGCATCGACGGGCTTGGAAACACCATATATTTT. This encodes CASSIDGLGNTIYF.

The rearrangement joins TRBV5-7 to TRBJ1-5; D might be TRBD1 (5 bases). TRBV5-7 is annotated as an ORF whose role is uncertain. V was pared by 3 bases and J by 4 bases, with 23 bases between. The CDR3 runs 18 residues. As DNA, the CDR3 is TGTGCCAGCAGCTCGGGACCACGCAGCTTCTCGATGAATCAGCCCCAGCATTTT. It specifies CASSSGPRSFSMNQPQHF.

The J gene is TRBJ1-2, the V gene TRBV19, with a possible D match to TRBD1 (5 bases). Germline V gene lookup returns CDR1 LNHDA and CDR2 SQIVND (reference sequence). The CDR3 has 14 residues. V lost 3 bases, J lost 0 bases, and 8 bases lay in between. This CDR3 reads CASSMDKANYGYTF. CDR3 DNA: TGTGCCAGTAGTATGGACAAAGCTAACTATGGCTACACCTTC.

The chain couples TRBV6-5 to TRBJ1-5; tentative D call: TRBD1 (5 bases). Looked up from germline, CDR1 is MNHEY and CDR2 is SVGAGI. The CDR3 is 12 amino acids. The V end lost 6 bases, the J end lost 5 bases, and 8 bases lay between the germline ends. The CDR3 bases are TGTGCCAGCAGAGAAGGGGATCAGCCCCAGCATTTT. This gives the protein CASREGDQPQHF.

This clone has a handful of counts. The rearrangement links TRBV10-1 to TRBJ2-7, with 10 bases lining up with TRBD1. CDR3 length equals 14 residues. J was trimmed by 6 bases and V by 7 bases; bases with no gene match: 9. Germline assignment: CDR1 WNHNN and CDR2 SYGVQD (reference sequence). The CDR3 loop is CASKPGQGIGEQYF. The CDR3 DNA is TGCGCCAGCAAGCCGGGACAGGGGATCGGCGAGCAGTACTTC.

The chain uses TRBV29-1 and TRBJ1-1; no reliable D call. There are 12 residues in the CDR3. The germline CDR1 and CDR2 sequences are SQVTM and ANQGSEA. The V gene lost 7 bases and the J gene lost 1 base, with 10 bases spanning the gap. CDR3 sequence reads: CSGEAGNTEAFF. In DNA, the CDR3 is TGCAGCGGGGAGGCAGGGAACACTGAAGCTTTCTTT.

For the CDR3, the DNA is TGTGCCAGCAGCTTAGTAGTTACAGCTAACACTGAAGCTTTCTTT. Translating gives CASSLVVTANTEAFF. The chain has TRBV7-2 and TRBJ1-1; D ambiguous. V was shortened by 1 base and J by 2 bases, with 11 bases between the two germline ends. Germline V gene data show CDR1 as SGHTA and CDR2 as FQGNSA. This CDR3 is built from 15 residues.

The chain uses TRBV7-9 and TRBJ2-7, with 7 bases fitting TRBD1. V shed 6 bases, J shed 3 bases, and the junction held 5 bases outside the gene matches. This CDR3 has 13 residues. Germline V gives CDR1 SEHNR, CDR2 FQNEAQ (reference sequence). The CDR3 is CASRWTGHYEQYF. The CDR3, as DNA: TGTGCCAGCAGATGGACAGGCCACTACGAGCAGTACTTC.

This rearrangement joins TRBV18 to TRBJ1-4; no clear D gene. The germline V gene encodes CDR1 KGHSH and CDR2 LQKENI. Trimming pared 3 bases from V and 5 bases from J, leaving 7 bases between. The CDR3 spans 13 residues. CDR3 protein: CASSPGQNEKLFF. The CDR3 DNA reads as TGTGCCAGCTCACCCGGGCAAAATGAAAAACTGTTTTTT. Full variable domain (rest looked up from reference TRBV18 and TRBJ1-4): NAGVMQNPRHLVRRRGQEARLRCSPMKGHSHVYWYRQLPEEGLKFMVYLQKENIIDESGMPKERFSAEFPKEGPSILRIQQVVRGDSAAYFCASSPGQNEKLFFGSGTQLSVL.

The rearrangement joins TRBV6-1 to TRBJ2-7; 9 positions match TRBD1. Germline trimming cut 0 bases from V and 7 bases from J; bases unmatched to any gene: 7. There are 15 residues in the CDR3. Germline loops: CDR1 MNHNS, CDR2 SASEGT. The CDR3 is CASSEAGTGIGEQYF. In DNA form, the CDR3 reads TGTGCCAGCAGTGAAGCCGGGACAGGGATAGGGGAGCAGTACTTC.

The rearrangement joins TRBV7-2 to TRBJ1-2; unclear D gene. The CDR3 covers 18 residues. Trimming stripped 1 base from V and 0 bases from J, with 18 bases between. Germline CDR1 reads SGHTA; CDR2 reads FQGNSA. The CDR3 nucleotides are TGTGCCAGCAGCTTAGAAGGGAGGCTGGGATTGACTAACTATGGCTACACCTTC. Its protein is CASSLEGRLGLTNYGYTF.

In DNA, the CDR3 is TGCGCCAGCAGCTTGTTCGTGACTACCAACAATGAGCAGTTCTTC. Residues: CASSLFVTTNNEQFF. The chain recombines TRBV5-1 with TRBJ2-1; D is perhaps TRBD2 (5 bases). Per the germline V gene, CDR1 is SGHRS and CDR2 is YFSETQ. The CDR3 length is 15 residues. Deletions cut 1 base from V and 5 bases from J, with 13 bases between.

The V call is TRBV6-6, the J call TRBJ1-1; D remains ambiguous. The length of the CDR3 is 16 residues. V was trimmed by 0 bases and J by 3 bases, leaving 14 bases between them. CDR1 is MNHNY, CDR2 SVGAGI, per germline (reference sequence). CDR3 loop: CASSYSRVEVDTEAFF. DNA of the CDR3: TGTGCCAGCAGTTACTCGAGGGTGGAGGTCGACACTGAAGCTTTCTTT.

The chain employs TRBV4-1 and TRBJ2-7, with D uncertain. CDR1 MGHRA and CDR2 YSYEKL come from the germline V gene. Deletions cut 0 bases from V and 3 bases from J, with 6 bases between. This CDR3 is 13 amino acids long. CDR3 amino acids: CASSQDTVYEQYF. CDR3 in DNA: TGCGCCAGCAGCCAAGATACAGTCTACGAGCAGTACTTC.

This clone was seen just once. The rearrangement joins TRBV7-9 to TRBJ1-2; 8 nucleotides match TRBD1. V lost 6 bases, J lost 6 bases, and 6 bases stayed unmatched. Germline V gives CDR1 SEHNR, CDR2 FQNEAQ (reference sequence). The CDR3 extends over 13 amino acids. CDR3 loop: CASRDRAKDGYTF. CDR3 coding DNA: TGTGCCAGCAGGGACAGGGCAAAGGATGGCTACACCTTC.

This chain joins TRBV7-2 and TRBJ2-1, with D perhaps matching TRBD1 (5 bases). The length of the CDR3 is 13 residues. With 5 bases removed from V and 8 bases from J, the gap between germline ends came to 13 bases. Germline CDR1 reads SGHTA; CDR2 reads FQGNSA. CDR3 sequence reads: CASSRLRGHEQFF. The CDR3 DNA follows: TGTGCCAGCAGCCGATTAAGGGGTCATGAGCAGTTCTTC.

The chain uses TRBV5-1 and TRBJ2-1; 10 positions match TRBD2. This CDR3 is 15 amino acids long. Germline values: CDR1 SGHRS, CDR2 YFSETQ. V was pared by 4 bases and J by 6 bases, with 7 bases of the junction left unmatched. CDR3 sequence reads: CASSPTSGVGNEQFF. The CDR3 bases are TGCGCCAGCAGCCCCACTAGCGGGGTGGGCAATGAGCAGTTCTTC.

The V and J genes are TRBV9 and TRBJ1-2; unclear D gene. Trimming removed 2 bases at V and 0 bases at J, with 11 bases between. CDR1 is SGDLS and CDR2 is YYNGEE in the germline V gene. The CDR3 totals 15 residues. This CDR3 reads CASSVGPGPNYGYTF. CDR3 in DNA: TGTGCCAGCAGCGTCGGGCCCGGTCCTAACTATGGCTACACCTTC. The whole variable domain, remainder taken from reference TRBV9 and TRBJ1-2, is DSGVTQTPKHLITATGQRVTLRCSPRSGDLSVYWYQQSLDQGLQFLIQYYNGEERAKGNILERFSAQQFPDLHSELNLSSLELGDSALYFCASSVGPGPNYGYTFGSGTRLTVV.

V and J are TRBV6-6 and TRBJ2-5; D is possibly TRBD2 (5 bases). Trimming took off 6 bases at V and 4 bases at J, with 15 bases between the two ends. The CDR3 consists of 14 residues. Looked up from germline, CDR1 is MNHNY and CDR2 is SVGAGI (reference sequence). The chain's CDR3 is CASRGGRGPETQYF. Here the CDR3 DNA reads TGTGCCAGCAGGGGTGGACGGGGTCCAGAGACCCAGTACTTC.